This T cell receptor (beta chain) was captured in a study of blood T cell repertoires in COVID-19. V lost 4 bases, J lost 5 bases, and 13 bases lay in between. Germline V gives CDR1 SGHDT, CDR2 YYEEEE. The CDR3 spans 14 residues. In the authors' workflow: Amplification with reference gene primers provided the estimates of nucleated cell counts. Method: immunoSEQ multiplex PCR; TCRdb's copy keeps in-frame clones and lacks some. V and J calls and clone size follow that table, whereas D and trimming were derived from the DNA. The repertoire holds hundreds of thousands of clones, with around 84% as singletons.

What was sequenced was peripheral blood. The receptor's source is a middle-aged man with acute or convalescent COVID-19. The rearrangement joins TRBV5-6 to TRBJ2-1; maybe TRBD1 (6 bases). DNA of the CDR3: TGTGCCAGCAGCAGTCCGGGACAACACAATGAGCAGTTCTTC. This encodes CASSSPGQHNEQFF. Filled out from reference TRBV5-6 and TRBJ2-1, the complete variable domain reads DAGVTQSPTHLIKTRGQQVTLRCSPKSGHDTVSWYQQALGQGPQFIFQYYEEEERQRGNFPDRFSGHQFPNYSSELNVNALLLGDSALYLCASSSPGQHNEQFFGPGTRLTVL.